The T cell receptor beta chain described here comes from a study of T cells in localized non-small cell lung cancer. This clone was counted between two and nine times. Its antigen remains unidentified. The V gene's germline CDR1 is MNHNS and CDR2 SASEGT. V trimming: 8 bases; J trimming: 6 bases; junction bases outside the gene matches: 11. This CDR3 has 15 amino acids. Study-wide points: Tumor showed lower T cell clonality than uninvolved adjacent lung, where it was highest. With higher T cell density in blood came longer overall survival. Adjacent lung exhibited a median of about 50 among the 100 most abundant tumor clones.

TCRdb's table, derived via immunoSEQ multiplex PCR, lists solely in-frame clones and lacks some. Of fewer than 40,000 clones listed, just under 80% are singletons. Sequencing used peripheral blood, obtained before any cancer treatment. The chain has TRBV6-1 and TRBJ1-2, with TRBD1 matching over 11 bases. The clonotype comes from a male donor older than 55 with stage II squamous cell lung carcinoma. The CDR3 spells CASRDGTGGRHGYTF. CDR3 nucleotide sequence: TGTGCCAGCCGAGATGGGACAGGGGGACGTCATGGCTACACCTTC.